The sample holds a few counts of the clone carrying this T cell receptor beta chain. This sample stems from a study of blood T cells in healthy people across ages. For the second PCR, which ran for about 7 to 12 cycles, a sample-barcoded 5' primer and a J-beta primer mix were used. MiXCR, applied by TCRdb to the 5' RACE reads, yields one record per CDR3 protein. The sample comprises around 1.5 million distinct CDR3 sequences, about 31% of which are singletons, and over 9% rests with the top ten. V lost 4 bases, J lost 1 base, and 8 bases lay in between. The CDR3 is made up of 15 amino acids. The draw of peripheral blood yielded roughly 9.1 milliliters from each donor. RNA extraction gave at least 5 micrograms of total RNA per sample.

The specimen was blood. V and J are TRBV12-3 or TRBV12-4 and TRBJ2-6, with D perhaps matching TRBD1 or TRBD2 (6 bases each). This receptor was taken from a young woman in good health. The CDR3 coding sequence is TGTGCCAGCAGTTGGAGGGGGTCTGGGGCCAACGTCCTGACTTTC. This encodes CASSWRGSGANVLTF.